This TCR beta chain was retrieved from a study of blood T cell repertoires in COVID-19. In the original processing: Estimation of nucleated cell counts relied on the amplification of reference gene primers. The assay was immunoSEQ multiplex PCR, and TCRdb's table has in-frame clones only and misses some. V and J calls and clone size are given by that table; D and trimming were obtained from the DNA. Seen here are about 220,000 clones, 88% observed once, and the top ten hold about 2.4%. The CDR3 consists of 14 residues. Germline-derived CDR1 and CDR2 are SGHAT and FQNNGV. V was shortened by 3 bases and J by 5 bases, with 13 bases between the two germline ends.

This clonotype originated in a woman aged 30 to 39 who had recovered from COVID-19. The J gene is TRBJ1-2, the V gene TRBV11-2, with D maybe TRBD1 (6 bases). The sequenced material came from PBMCs or T cells enriched from blood (not recorded which). The CDR3 coding sequence is TGTGCCAGCAGCTTGAGTGACAGGCGGTATGGCTACACCTTC. Translation: CASSLSDRRYGYTF. The entire variable domain, with the rest obtained from reference TRBV11-2 and TRBJ1-2, is as follows: EAGVAQSPRYKIIEKRQSVAFWCNPISGHATLYWYQQILGQGPKLLIQFQNNGVVDDSQLPKDRFSAERLKGVDSTLKIQPAKLEDSAVYLCASSLSDRRYGYTFGSGTRLTVV.